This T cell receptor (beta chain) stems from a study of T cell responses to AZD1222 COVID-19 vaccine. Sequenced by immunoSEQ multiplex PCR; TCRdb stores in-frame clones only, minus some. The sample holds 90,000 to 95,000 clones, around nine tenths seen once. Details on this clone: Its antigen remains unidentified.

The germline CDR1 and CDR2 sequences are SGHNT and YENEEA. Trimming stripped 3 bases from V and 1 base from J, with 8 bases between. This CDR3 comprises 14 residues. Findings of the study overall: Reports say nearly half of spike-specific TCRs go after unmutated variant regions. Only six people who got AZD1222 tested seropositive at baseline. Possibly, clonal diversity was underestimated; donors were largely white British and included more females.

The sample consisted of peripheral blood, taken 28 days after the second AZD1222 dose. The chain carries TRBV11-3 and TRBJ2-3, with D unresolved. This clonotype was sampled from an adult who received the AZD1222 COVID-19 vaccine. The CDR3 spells CASSLSLGTDTQYF. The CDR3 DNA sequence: TGTGCCAGCAGCTTGAGTCTGGGCACAGATACGCAGTATTTT.